This entry is about one T cell receptor beta chain. The target antigen is unknown. Trimming took 7 bases from V and 2 from J, leaving 17 bases between them. CDR3 length: 15 amino acids. Germline assignment: CDR1 SGHAT and CDR2 FQNNGV. Time point here: week 47, end of study. Topical imiquimod accompanied each vaccine dose, which consisted of 300 ug of mutant IDH1 20-mer peptide. This sample was included in a study of a mutant IDH1 vaccine in newly diagnosed glioma. Regarding the study as a whole: Vaccination induced immune responses in roughly 93% of patients.

Data came from immunoSEQ multiplex PCR; TCRdb stores just in-frame clones and leaves some out. The sample includes 60,000 to 70,000 clones, less than 90% of them seen just once. Material: PBMCs, obtained from a glioma patient whose treatment included an IDH1 peptide vaccine. The chain recombines TRBV11-2 with TRBJ2-5, with D possibly being TRBD1 (6 bases). The TCR comes from a man aged 25 to 40 with glioma. The CDR3: CASTLQGRTQETQYF. In DNA form, the CDR3 reads TGTGCCAGCACTCTGCAGGGGAGAACACAAGAGACCCAGTACTTC. Using reference TRBV11-2 and TRBJ2-5 for the parts outside the CDR3, the full variable domain is EAGVAQSPRYKIIEKRQSVAFWCNPISGHATLYWYQQILGQGPKLLIQFQNNGVVDDSQLPKDRFSAERLKGVDSTLKIQPAKLEDSAVYLCASTLQGRTQETQYFGPGTRLLVL.